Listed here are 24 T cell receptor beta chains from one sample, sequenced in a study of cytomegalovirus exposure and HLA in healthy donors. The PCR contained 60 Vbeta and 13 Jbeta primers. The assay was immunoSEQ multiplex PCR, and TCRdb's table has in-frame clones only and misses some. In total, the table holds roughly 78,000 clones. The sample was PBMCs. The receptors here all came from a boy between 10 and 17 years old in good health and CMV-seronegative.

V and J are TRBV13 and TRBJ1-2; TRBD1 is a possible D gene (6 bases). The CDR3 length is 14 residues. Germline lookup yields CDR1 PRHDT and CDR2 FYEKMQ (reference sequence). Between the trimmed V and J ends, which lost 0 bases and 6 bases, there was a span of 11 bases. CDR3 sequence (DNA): TGTGCCAGCAGCTTAGGGGGACAAGGGGATGGCTACACCTTC. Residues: CASSLGGQGDGYTF.

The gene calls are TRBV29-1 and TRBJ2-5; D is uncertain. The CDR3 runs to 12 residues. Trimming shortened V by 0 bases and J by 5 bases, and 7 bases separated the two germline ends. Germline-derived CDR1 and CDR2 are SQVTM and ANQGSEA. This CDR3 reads CSVEDPGETQYF. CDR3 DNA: TGCAGCGTTGAAGACCCCGGGGAGACCCAGTACTTC.

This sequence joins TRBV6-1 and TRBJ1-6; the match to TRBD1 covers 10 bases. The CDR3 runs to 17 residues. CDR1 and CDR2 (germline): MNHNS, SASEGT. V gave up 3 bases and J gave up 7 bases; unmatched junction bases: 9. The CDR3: CASSDPTGGAENSPLHF. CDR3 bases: TGTGCCAGCAGTGACCCGACAGGGGGCGCGGAGAATTCACCCCTCCACTTT.

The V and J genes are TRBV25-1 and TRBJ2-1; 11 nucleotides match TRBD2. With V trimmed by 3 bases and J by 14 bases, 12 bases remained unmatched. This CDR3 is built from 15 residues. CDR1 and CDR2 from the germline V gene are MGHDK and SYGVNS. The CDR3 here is CASSDLTSGAFSEFF. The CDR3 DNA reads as TGTGCCAGCAGTGATTTGACTAGCGGGGCCTTTTCGGAGTTCTTC.

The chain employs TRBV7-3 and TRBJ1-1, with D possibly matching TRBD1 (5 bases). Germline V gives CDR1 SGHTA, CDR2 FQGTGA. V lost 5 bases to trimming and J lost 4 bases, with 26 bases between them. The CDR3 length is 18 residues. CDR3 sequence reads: CASSPTLGGEGMGTEAFF. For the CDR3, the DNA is TGTGCCAGCAGCCCCACCTTGGGGGGAGAGGGGATGGGCACTGAAGCTTTCTTT.

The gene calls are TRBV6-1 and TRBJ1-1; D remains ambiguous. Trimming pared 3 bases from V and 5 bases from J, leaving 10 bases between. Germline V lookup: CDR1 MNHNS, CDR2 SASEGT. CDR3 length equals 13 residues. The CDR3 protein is CASSEVSRTEAFF. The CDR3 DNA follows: TGTGCCAGCAGTGAGGTTAGCCGTACTGAAGCTTTCTTT.

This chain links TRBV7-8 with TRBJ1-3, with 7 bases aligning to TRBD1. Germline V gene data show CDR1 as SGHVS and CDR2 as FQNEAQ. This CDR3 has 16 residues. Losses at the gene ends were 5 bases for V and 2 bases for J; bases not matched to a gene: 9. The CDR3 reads CASSPFRTGAGNTIYF. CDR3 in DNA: TGTGCCAGCAGCCCCTTCCGAACAGGGGCTGGAAACACCATATATTTT. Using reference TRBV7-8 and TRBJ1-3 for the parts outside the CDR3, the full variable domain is GAGVSQSPRYKVAKRGQDVALRCDPISGHVSLFWYQQALGQGPEFLTYFQNEAQLDKSGLPSDRFFAERPEGSVSTLKIQRTQQEDSAVYLCASSPFRTGAGNTIYFGEGSWLTVV.

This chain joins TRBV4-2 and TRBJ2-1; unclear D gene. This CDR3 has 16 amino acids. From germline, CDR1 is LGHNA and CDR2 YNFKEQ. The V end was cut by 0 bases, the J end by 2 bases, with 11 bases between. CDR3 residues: CASSQDEAETYNEQFF. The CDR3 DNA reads TGTGCCAGCAGCCAAGATGAGGCGGAAACCTACAATGAGCAGTTCTTC.

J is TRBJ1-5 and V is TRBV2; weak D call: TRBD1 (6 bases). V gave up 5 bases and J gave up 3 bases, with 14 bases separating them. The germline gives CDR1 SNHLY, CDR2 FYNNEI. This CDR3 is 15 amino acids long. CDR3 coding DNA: TGTGCCAGCAGTCTTATGGACAGCTTCAATCAGCCCCAGCATTTT. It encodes CASSLMDSFNQPQHF.

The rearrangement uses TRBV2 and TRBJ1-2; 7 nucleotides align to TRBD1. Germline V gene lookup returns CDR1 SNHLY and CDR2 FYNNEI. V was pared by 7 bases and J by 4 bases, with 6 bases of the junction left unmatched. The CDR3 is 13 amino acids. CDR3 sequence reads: CASTTGTVYGYTF. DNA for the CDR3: TGTGCCAGCACCACTGGGACAGTCTATGGCTACACCTTC.

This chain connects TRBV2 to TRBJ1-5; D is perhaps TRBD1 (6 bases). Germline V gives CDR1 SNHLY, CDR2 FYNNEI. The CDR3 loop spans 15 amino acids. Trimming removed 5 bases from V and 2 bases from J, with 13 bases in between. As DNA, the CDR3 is TGTGCCAGCAGTCCTAGGGGGATCGGCAATCAGCCCCAGCATTTT. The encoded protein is CASSPRGIGNQPQHF.

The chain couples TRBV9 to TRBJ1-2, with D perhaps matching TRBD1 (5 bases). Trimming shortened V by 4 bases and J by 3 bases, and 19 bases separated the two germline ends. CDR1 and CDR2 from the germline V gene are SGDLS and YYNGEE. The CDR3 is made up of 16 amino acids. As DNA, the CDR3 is TGTGCCAGCAGCCCAAGTGGGTGGGGGGTAGACTATGGCTACACCTTC. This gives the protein CASSPSGWGVDYGYTF.

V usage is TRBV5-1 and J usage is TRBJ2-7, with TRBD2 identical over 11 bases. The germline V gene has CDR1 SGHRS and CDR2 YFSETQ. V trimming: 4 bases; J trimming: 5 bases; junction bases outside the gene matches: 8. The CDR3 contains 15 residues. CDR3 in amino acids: CASSPIAGGLDEQYF. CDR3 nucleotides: TGCGCCAGCAGCCCAATAGCGGGGGGGCTCGACGAGCAGTACTTC.

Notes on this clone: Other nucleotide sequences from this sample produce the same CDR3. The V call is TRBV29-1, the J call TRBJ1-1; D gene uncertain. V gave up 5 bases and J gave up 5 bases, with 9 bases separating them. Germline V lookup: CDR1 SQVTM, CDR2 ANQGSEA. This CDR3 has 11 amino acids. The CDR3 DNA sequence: TGCAGCGTTTCGCCGGGGACTGAAGCTTTCTTT. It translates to CSVSPGTEAFF.

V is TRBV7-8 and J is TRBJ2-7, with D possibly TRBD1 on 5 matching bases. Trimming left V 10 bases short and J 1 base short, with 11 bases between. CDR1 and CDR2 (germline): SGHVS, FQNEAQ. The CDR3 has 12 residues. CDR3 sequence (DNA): TGTGCCACAACCACAGGTTCCTACGAGCAGTACTTC. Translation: CATTTGSYEQYF.

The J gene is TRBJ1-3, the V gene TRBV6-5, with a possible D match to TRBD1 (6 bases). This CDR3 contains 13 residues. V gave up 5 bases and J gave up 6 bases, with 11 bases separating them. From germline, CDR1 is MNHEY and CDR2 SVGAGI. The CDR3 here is CASSGKGENTIYF. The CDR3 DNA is TGTGCCAGCAGTGGAAAGGGGGAAAACACCATATATTTT.

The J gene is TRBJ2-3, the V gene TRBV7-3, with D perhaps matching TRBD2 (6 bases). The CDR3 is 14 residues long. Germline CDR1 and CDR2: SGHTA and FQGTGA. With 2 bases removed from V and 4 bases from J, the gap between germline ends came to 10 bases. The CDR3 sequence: CASSLRGRADTQYF. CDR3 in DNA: TGTGCCAGCAGCTTACGGGGGAGAGCAGATACGCAGTATTTT.

The CDR3 loop reads CSAPEQGGYTF. DNA of the CDR3: TGCAGTGCCCCCGAACAGGGGGGCTACACCTTC. This rearrangement joins TRBV20-1 to TRBJ1-2; TRBD1 aligns across 7 bases. J lost 8 bases, V lost 6 bases, and 6 bases had no gene match. The CDR3 is made up of 11 amino acids. CDR1 DFQATT and CDR2 SNEGSKA come from the germline V gene (reference sequence).

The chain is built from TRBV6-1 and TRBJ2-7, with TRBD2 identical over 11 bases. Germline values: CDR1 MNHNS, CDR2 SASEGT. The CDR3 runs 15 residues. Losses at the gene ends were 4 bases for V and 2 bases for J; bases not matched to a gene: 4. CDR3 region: CASSASGGSAYEQYF. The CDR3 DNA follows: TGTGCCAGCAGTGCTAGCGGGGGGTCCGCCTACGAGCAGTACTTC.

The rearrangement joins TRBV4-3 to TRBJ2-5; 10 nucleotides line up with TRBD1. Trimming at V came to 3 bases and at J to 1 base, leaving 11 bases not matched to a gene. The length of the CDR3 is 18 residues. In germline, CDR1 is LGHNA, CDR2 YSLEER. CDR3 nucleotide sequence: TGCGCCAGCAGCCAGCGTTCGAGGGGACAGGGGACCCAAGAGACCCAGTACTTC. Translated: CASSQRSRGQGTQETQYF.

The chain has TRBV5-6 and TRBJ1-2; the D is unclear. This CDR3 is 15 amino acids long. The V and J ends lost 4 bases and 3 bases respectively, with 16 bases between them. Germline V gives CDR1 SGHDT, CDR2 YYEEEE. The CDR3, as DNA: TGTGCCAGCAGCCCCTTTGAAACAGTATACTATGGCTACACCTTC. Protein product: CASSPFETVYYGYTF.

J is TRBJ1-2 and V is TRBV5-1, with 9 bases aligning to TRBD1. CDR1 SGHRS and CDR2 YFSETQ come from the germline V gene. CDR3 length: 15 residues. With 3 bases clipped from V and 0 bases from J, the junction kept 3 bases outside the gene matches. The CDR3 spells CASSWGTGTNYGYTF. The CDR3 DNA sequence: TGCGCCAGCAGCTGGGGGACAGGGACTAACTATGGCTACACCTTC.

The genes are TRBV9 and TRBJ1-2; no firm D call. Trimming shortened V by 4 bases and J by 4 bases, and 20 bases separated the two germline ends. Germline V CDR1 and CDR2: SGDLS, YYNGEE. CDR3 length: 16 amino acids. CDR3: CASSPQQPMGSYGYTF. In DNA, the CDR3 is TGTGCCAGCAGCCCCCAACAGCCCATGGGTTCCTATGGCTACACCTTC.

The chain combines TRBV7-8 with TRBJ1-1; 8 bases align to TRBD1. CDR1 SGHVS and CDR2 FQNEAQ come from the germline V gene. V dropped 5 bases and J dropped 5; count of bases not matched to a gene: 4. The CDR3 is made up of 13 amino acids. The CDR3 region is CASSRDRGTEAFF. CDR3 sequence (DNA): TGTGCCAGCAGCCGAGACAGGGGAACTGAAGCTTTCTTT.